These 31 T cell receptor beta chains share one sample of origin, sequenced in a study of PD-1 blockade in classical Hodgkin lymphoma. All patients relapsed after autologous stem cell transplantation, and brentuximab vedotin exposure varied. Some clones are missing from TCRdb's copy, which holds only in-frame ones; the method was immunoSEQ multiplex PCR. The profile covers 35,000 or so clones, with less than 85% appearing a single time and 15% to 20% taken by the ten largest. The source was peripheral blood mononuclear cells (PBMCs), collected before the second cycle of nivolumab. The receptors were gathered from a human donor with classical Hodgkin lymphoma.

J is TRBJ2-5 and V is TRBV10-3; either TRBD1 or TRBD2 may supply D (6 bases each). The CDR3 is made up of 15 amino acids. Trimming took 8 bases from V and 3 from J, leaving 19 bases between them. CDR1 and CDR2 (germline): ENHRY, SYGVKD. The CDR3 DNA sequence: TGTGCCATCCGCGCACGGGGGCTAGCTGAAGAGACCCAGTACTTC. It yields the protein CAIRARGLAEETQYF.

This sequence joins TRBV6-1 and TRBJ1-5; D perhaps matches TRBD1 (5 bases). The germline V and J ends were trimmed by 8 bases and 0 bases, with 8 bases remaining between them. Germline CDR1 reads MNHNS; CDR2 reads SASEGT. The CDR3 extends over 13 amino acids. CDR3 DNA: TGTGCCAGCGGGACTCGTAGCAATCAGCCCCAGCATTTT. This translates into CASGTRSNQPQHF.

This CDR3 is CASSFGAGAYEQYF. The DNA of the CDR3 is TGTGCCAGCAGCTTCGGAGCGGGGGCCTACGAGCAGTACTTC. V is TRBV7-2 and J is TRBJ2-7, with 8 bases fitting TRBD2. There are 14 residues in the CDR3. V shed 3 bases, J shed 2 bases, and the junction held 3 bases outside the gene matches. CDR1 and CDR2 (germline): SGHTA, FQGNSA.

The gene calls are TRBV7-8 and TRBJ1-2; the match to TRBD1 covers 10 bases. CDR1 is SGHVS, CDR2 FQNEAQ, per germline. The CDR3 loop spans 14 amino acids. V gave up 3 bases and J gave up 13 bases; unmatched junction bases: 11. CDR3 DNA sequence: TGTGCCAGCAGCTTTCAACCGGGACAGGGGCTTCCCACCTTC. It translates to CASSFQPGQGLPTF.

The chain recombines TRBV6-1 with TRBJ1-1, with D perhaps matching TRBD1 (5 bases). Per germline, CDR1 MNHNS and CDR2 SASEGT. This CDR3 contains 15 residues. Trimming cost V 0 bases and J 3 bases, with 11 bases left between them. This CDR3 reads CASSEAPGDHTEAFF. DNA of the CDR3: TGTGCCAGCAGTGAAGCGCCCGGGGACCACACTGAAGCTTTCTTT.

This clone occurred a few times. This sequence joins TRBV19 and TRBJ1-1; D gene unclear. The V end lost 7 bases, the J end lost 4 bases, and 10 bases lay between the germline ends. Germline V CDR1 and CDR2: LNHDA, SQIVND (reference sequence). The CDR3 runs 12 residues. The CDR3 is CASTAWGTEAFF. The CDR3 DNA follows: TGTGCCAGTACCGCCTGGGGCACTGAAGCTTTCTTT.

This rearrangement joins TRBV4-3 to TRBJ2-7; TRBD2 matches 8 bases. This CDR3 spans 12 amino acids. Per the germline V gene, CDR1 is LGHNA and CDR2 is YSLEER. V lost 3 bases and J lost 10; bases outside the gene matches: 5. CDR3 sequence (DNA): TGCGCCAGCAGCCAGGGTAGCGGGGAACAGTACTTC. It encodes CASSQGSGEQYF.

The chain is built from TRBV27 and TRBJ2-2; TRBD2 matches at 8 bases. Germline V gene sequence: CDR1 MNHEY, CDR2 SMNVEV (reference sequence). This CDR3 spans 16 amino acids. The V gene end was trimmed by 3 bases and the J gene end by 8 bases; junction bases not matched to a gene: 11. The CDR3 spells CASSFSGGSPSGELFF. For the CDR3, the DNA is TGTGCCAGCAGTTTTTCGGGGGGGTCCCCATCTGGGGAGCTGTTTTTT.

V gene TRBV7-2 combines with J gene TRBJ2-2; D is uncertain. The CDR3 spans 15 residues. The V end lost 7 bases, the J end lost 3 bases, and 15 bases lay between the germline ends. The germline V gene encodes CDR1 SGHTA and CDR2 FQGNSA. The CDR3 spells CASTLSVTDTGELFF. The CDR3 DNA sequence: TGTGCCAGCACCCTGTCGGTAACGGACACCGGGGAGCTGTTTTTT.

The J gene is TRBJ1-1, the V gene TRBV5-4, with D uncertain. The CDR3 sequence is 14 residues long. Germline CDR1 is SGHNT and CDR2 is YYREEE (reference sequence). V lost 0 bases and J lost 1, with 7 bases in between. CDR3 nucleotides: TGTGCCAGCAGCTTGGGACATCGGAACACTGAAGCTTTCTTT. Its translation is CASSLGHRNTEAFF.

The chain is built from TRBV6-1 and TRBJ2-5; D remains unclear. Between the trimmed V and J ends, which lost 6 bases and 5 bases, there was a span of 10 bases. Germline assignment: CDR1 MNHNS and CDR2 SASEGT. CDR3 size: 12 residues. The DNA for the CDR3 is TGTGCCAGCAGGGGAATGGGTGAGACCCAGTACTTC. Protein product: CASRGMGETQYF.

The V and J genes are TRBV7-9 and TRBJ1-2; D gene ambiguous. Germline V lookup: CDR1 SEHNR, CDR2 FQNEAQ (reference sequence). The CDR3 contains 15 residues. The V gene lost 5 bases and the J gene lost 2 bases, with 15 bases spanning the gap. The CDR3 reads CASSPHLPLNYGYTF. DNA of the CDR3: TGTGCCAGCAGCCCCCATCTGCCCTTAAACTATGGCTACACCTTC.

This chain links TRBV29-1 with TRBJ2-7, with a tentative D call TRBD1 (6 bases). The germline V and J ends were trimmed by 8 bases and 2 bases, with 16 bases remaining between them. This CDR3 is 13 amino acids long. Germline CDR1 is SQVTM and CDR2 is ANQGSEA. The CDR3 DNA is TGCAGCACCTTCGACAGGACGACCTACGAGCAGTACTTC. It translates to CSTFDRTTYEQYF.

The chain employs TRBV9 and TRBJ1-1; D gene ambiguous. The ends were cut back, 3 bases at V and 4 bases at J, with 10 bases in the middle. The CDR3 totals 13 residues. Germline V gene data show CDR1 as SGDLS and CDR2 as YYNGEE. CDR3 sequence (DNA): TGTGCCAGCAGCGGTGGGGTCTCCACTGAAGCTTTCTTT. Amino acids: CASSGGVSTEAFF.

Concerning this clone: An end of the junction does not agree with germline; a read error may underlie this. This chain connects TRBV2 to TRBJ2-3, with 7 bases matching TRBD1. Germline V gives CDR1 SNHLY, CDR2 FYNNEI. The CDR3 has 11 residues. The CDR3 coding sequence is TGTGCCAGCACCAATACAGGGGCCCCGGATTTT. This gives the protein CASTNTGAPDF.

This rearrangement joins TRBV4-3 to TRBJ1-1; 7 bases align to TRBD1. The CDR3 loop spans 15 amino acids. Germline CDR1 LGHNA, CDR2 YSLEER. V gave up 0 bases and J gave up 3 bases; unmatched junction bases: 4. CDR3 sequence: CASSQEQGRDTEAFF. CDR3 in DNA: TGCGCCAGCAGCCAAGAACAGGGGAGGGACACTGAAGCTTTCTTT.

This clone was detected a few times. This chain connects TRBV25-1 to TRBJ1-5; TRBD1 is a possible D gene (6 bases). The CDR3 spans 12 residues. Germline V gene sequence: CDR1 MGHDK, CDR2 SYGVNS. Trimming stripped 6 bases from V and 5 bases from J, with 8 bases between. CDR3 nucleotide sequence: TGTGCCAGCAGGAAGGGGGATCAGCCCCAGCATTTT. Its protein is CASRKGDQPQHF.

This sequence joins TRBV4-2 and TRBJ2-5, with D possibly TRBD1 on 6 matching bases. The CDR3 sequence is 16 residues long. The V and J ends lost 4 bases and 2 bases respectively, with 17 bases between them. Germline CDR1 reads LGHNA; CDR2 reads YNFKEQ. CDR3 amino acids: CASSLSGADRQETQYF. The CDR3 DNA sequence: TGTGCCAGCAGCCTTTCTGGGGCGGACAGACAAGAGACCCAGTACTTC.

This chain connects TRBV5-1 to TRBJ2-5; D call uncertain. The CDR3 spans 13 residues. Germline V gives CDR1 SGHRS, CDR2 YFSETQ. The V gene lost 0 bases and the J gene lost 5 bases, with 8 bases spanning the gap. The CDR3 sequence: CASSLESRETQYF. As DNA, the CDR3 is TGCGCCAGCAGCTTGGAGTCCCGGGAGACCCAGTACTTC.

Written as DNA, the CDR3 is TGTGCCAGCAGTTTATCCGGACAGCAATACTATGGCTACACCTTC. This gives the protein CASSLSGQQYYGYTF. The rearrangement uses TRBV27 and TRBJ1-2; weak D call: TRBD1 (6 bases). Germline V gives CDR1 MNHEY, CDR2 SMNVEV (reference sequence). This CDR3 spans 15 amino acids. V lost 0 bases to trimming and J lost 3 bases, with 11 bases between them.

The chain recombines TRBV4-3 with TRBJ1-3, with unresolved D. The CDR3 is made up of 15 amino acids. The ends were cut back, 0 bases at V and 0 bases at J, with 6 bases in the middle. Germline V gene data show CDR1 as LGHNA and CDR2 as YSLEER. The CDR3 spells CASSQDRTSGNTIYF. CDR3 DNA sequence: TGCGCCAGCAGCCAAGACAGAACCTCTGGAAACACCATATATTTT.

V is TRBV20-1 and J is TRBJ2-7, with a weak D call TRBD1 (6 bases). The germline V gene has CDR1 DFQATT and CDR2 SNEGSKA (reference sequence). V was pared by 8 bases and J by 7 bases, with 15 bases between. This CDR3 region has 11 residues. CDR3 sequence reads: CSPLKGDEQYF. CDR3 nucleotide sequence: TGCAGTCCTCTTAAGGGGGATGAGCAGTACTTC.

The chain combines TRBV6-5 with TRBJ2-2; 7 bases are a match to TRBD1. The V and J ends lost 6 bases and 2 bases, in that order; junction bases with no gene match: 3. This CDR3 contains 14 residues. Germline lookup yields CDR1 MNHEY and CDR2 SVGAGI. CDR3 nucleotide sequence: TGTGCCAGCAGAAGGGACAGAAACACCGGGGAGCTGTTTTTT. This encodes CASRRDRNTGELFF.

This clone was recorded once. V gene TRBV7-8 combines with J gene TRBJ2-1; the match to TRBD2 covers 8 bases. This CDR3 is 19 amino acids long. The germline gives CDR1 SGHVS, CDR2 FQNEAQ. V was pared by 1 base and J by 7 bases, with 18 bases of the junction left unmatched. CDR3 sequence (DNA): TGTGCCAGCAGCTTAGAGGCCTTAGGCGGGGGGCTGTGGGCGAATGAGCAGTTCTTC. This sequence encodes CASSLEALGGGLWANEQFF. The whole variable domain, filled in from reference TRBV7-8 and TRBJ2-1, reads GAGVSQSPRYKVAKRGQDVALRCDPISGHVSLFWYQQALGQGPEFLTYFQNEAQLDKSGLPSDRFFAERPEGSVSTLKIQRTQQEDSAVYLCASSLEALGGGLWANEQFFGPGTRLTVL.

J is TRBJ1-5 and V is TRBV5-6; 11 positions match TRBD1. This CDR3 has 16 residues. V lost 2 bases, J lost 5 bases, and 6 bases stayed unmatched. Per the germline V gene, CDR1 is SGHDT and CDR2 is YYEEEE. DNA of the CDR3: TGTGCCAGCAGCTTCGGGACAGGGGGAGGAGATCAGCCCCAGCATTTT. Translated, it gives CASSFGTGGGDQPQHF.

This clone was detected only a few times. V is TRBV4-2 and J is TRBJ2-2; D call uncertain. Trimming removed 8 bases at V and 1 base at J, with 14 bases between. This CDR3 is built from 15 residues. In germline, CDR1 is LGHNA, CDR2 YNFKEQ. CDR3 sequence: CASGEEGGNTGELFF. For the CDR3, the DNA is TGTGCCAGCGGCGAAGAAGGTGGGAACACCGGGGAGCTGTTTTTT.

The gene calls are TRBV5-1 and TRBJ2-5; unclear D gene. CDR1 and CDR2 from the germline V gene are SGHRS and YFSETQ. Trimming removed 2 bases from V and 5 bases from J, with 7 bases in between. This CDR3 comprises 12 residues. CDR3: CASSFLQETQYF. As DNA, the CDR3 is TGCGCCAGCAGCTTCCTCCAGGAGACCCAGTACTTC.

The V call is TRBV27, the J call TRBJ2-7; 8 bases align to TRBD1. CDR3 length: 15 amino acids. With 2 bases clipped from V and 9 bases from J, the junction kept 12 bases outside the gene matches. CDR1 MNHEY and CDR2 SMNVEV come from the germline V gene (reference sequence). The CDR3, as DNA: TGTGCCAGCAGTTTAGGAGGACAGGGAAGGCGTGGGCAGTACTTC. Protein sequence: CASSLGGQGRRGQYF.

Remarks on this clone: Other DNA sequences of this sample code for an identical CDR3. This chain uses TRBV15 with TRBJ1-2; TRBD1 is a possible D gene (5 bases). The CDR3 runs to 16 residues. CDR1 is LNHNV and CDR2 is YYDKDF in the germline V gene (reference sequence). V gave up 5 bases and J gave up 8 bases, with 24 bases separating them. CDR3 loop: CATSEPGDYSGGGYTF. The CDR3 DNA is TGTGCCACCAGCGAACCGGGGGACTATTCCGGGGGGGGCTACACCTTC.

The V call is TRBV6-1, the J call TRBJ2-2; 13 bases are shared with TRBD2. This CDR3 comprises 13 residues. The ends lost 11 bases at V and 16 bases at J; junction bases unmatched: 13. CDR1 MNHNS and CDR2 SASEGT come from the germline V gene. The CDR3 bases are TGTGCCGTCCGACTAGCGGGGGGCCCGAGCTCGTTTTTT. This gives the protein CAVRLAGGPSSFF.

The chain uses TRBV27 and TRBJ1-2; 10 bases are shared with TRBD1. In germline, CDR1 is MNHEY, CDR2 SMNVEV (reference sequence). This CDR3 contains 19 residues. Trimming at V came to 5 bases and at J to 0 bases, leaving 15 bases not matched to a gene. The CDR3 DNA is TGTGCCAGCAGTCCCTCCCACCTAAGGACAGGGGGAGCTAACTATGGCTACACCTTC. Protein product: CASSPSHLRTGGANYGYTF.